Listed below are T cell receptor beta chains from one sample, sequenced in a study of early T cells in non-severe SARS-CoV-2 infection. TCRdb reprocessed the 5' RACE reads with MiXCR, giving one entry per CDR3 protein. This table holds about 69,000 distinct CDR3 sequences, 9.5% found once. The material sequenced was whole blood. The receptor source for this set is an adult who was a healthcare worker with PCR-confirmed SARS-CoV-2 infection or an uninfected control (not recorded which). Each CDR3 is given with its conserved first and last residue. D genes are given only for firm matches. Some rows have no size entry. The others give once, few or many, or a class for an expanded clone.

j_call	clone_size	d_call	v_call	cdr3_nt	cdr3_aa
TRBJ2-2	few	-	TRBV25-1	TGTGCCAGCAGAAAGACAGGGACTCTGGGTGTCAGCGGGGAGCTGTTTTTT	CASRKTGTLGVSGELFF
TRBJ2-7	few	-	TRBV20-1	TGCAGTGCTAGGTACGGGGGCGGATACGAGCAGTACTTC	CSARYGGGYEQYF
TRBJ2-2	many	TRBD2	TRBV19	TGTGCCAGCGCCCTGGCGGGGGGGATGAACACCGGGGAGCTGTTTTTT	CASALAGGMNTGELFF
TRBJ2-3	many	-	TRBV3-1	TGTGCCAGCAGCCAGGCCTTCACAGATACGCAGTATTTT	CASSQAFTDTQYF
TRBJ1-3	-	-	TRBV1	TGCACCAGCAGCTCCGTGGGACAGATAAACACCATATATTTT	CTSSSVGQINTIYF
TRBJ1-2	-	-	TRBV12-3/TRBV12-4	TGTGCCAGCAGTTTATCAGGGGCCGATGGCTACACCTTC	CASSLSGADGYTF
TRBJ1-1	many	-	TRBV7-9	TGTGCCAGCAGCTTATCAGGGGCTGAAGCTTTCTTT	CASSLSGAEAFF
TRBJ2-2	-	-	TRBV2	TGTGCCAGCCAACAGAGGCGGAACACCGGGGAGCTGTTTTTT	CASQQRRNTGELFF
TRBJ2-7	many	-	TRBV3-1	TGTGCCAGCAGCCAAGCTGGCCCCTACGAGCAGTACTTC	CASSQAGPYEQYF
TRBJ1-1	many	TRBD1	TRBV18	TGTGCCAGCTTCGAGGGGACAGGAAACACTGAAGCTTTCTTT	CASFEGTGNTEAFF
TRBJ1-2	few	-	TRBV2	TGTGCCAGCAGTGACGGTCTCTATGGCTACACCTTC	CASSDGLYGYTF
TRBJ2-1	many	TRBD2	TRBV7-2	TGTGCCAGCAGCCTGGGACTAGCGGGAGCAGGTGAGCAGTTCTTC	CASSLGLAGAGEQFF
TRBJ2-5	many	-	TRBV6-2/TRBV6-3	TGTGCCAGCAGTTCCCCTATGAGCGGCCAAGAGACCCAGTACTTC	CASSSPMSGQETQYF
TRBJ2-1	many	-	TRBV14	TGTGCCAGCAGCCGAGGGCAGGTGTCCTACAATGAGCAGTTCTTC	CASSRGQVSYNEQFF
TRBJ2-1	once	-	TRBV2	TGTGCCAGTCTGGGCGGGCAAGAGCAGTTCTTC	CASLGGQEQFF
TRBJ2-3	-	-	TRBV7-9	TGTGCCAGCAGCTCATGGCGGGAAGGTCGTCCGCAGTATTTT	CASSSWREGRPQYF
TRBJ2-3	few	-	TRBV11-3	TGTGCCAGCAGCTTACCAGGAGATACGCAGTATTTT	CASSLPGDTQYF
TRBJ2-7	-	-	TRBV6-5	TGTGCCAGCAGTGAGACCTATACCCCCTACGAGCAGTACTTC	CASSETYTPYEQYF
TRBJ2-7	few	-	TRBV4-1	TGCGCCAGCAGCCAGGATGTTAGGTACGAGCAGTACTTC	CASSQDVRYEQYF
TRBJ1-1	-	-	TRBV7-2	TGTGTCAGCAGCTCAATACAGGGAACTGAAGCTTTCTTT	CVSSSIQGTEAFF
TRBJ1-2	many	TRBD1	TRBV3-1	TGTGCCAGCAGACAAGGACAGGACTATGGCTACACCTTC	CASRQGQDYGYTF
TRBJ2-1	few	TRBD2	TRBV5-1	TGCGCCAGCAGCTCACGCCCTACTAGCGTTGGGCAGTTCTTC	CASSSRPTSVGQFF
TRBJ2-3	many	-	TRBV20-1	TGCAGTGCGGCGGCGACAGTCGGCACAGATACGCAGTATTTT	CSAAATVGTDTQYF
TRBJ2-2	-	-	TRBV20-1	TGCAGTGCTAGGGTTGGCGTTAACACCGGGGAGCTGTTTTTT	CSARVGVNTGELFF
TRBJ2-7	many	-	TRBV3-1	TGTGCCAGCAGCCCAGGGACCGCCAAAATATACGAGCAGTACTTC	CASSPGTAKIYEQYF
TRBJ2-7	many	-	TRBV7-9	TGTGCCAGCAGCCACTCACTCTACGAGCAGTACTTC	CASSHSLYEQYF
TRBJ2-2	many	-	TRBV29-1	TGCAGCGCCGAAGAGAACAATTCCGGGGAGCTGTTTTTT	CSAEENNSGELFF
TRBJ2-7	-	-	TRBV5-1	TGCGCCAGCAGCTTGGTCCCCGGTTACGACAGAAAGCAGTACTTC	CASSLVPGYDRKQYF
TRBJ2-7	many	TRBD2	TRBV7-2	TGTGCCAGCAGCTTAGCGGTTGGACTAGCGGACCCCTACGAGCAGTACTTC	CASSLAVGLADPYEQYF
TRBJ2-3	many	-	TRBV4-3	TGCGCCAGCAGCCAAGCGGGAGCGAAAGATACGCAGTATTTT	CASSQAGAKDTQYF
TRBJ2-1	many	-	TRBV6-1	TGTGCCAGCAGCGGACAGAGCGGCAATGAGCAGTTCTTC	CASSGQSGNEQFF
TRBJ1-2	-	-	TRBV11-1	TGTGCCAGCAGCTCGAAATACGGGAGCCGGTATGGCTACACCTTC	CASSSKYGSRYGYTF
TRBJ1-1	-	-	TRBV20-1	TGCAGTGCTGAGTCGGGCCCTACCCTGAACACTGAAGCTTTCTTT	CSAESGPTLNTEAFF
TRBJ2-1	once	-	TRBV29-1	TGCAGCGTTGACCTTATCGCAGGGTCAGGCGAGCAGTTCTTC	CSVDLIAGSGEQFF
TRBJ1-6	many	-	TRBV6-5	TGTGCCAGCAGTTACTCGTCTCAGGGGAGTTCACCCCTCCACTTT	CASSYSSQGSSPLHF
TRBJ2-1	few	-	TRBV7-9	TGTGCCAGCAGCGAAGCGGGCCGGAGCTCCTACAATGAGCAGTTCTTC	CASSEAGRSSYNEQFF
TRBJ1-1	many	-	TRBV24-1	TGTGCCACCAGTGCAGGGAGCACTGAAGCTTTCTTT	CATSAGSTEAFF
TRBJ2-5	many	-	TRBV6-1	TGTGCCAGCAGTTCTCAAGAGACCCAGTACTTC	CASSSQETQYF
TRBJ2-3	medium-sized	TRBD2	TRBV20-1	TGCAGTGCTCCGGAAGGCGGGGGGAGCACAGATACGCAGTATTTT	CSAPEGGGSTDTQYF